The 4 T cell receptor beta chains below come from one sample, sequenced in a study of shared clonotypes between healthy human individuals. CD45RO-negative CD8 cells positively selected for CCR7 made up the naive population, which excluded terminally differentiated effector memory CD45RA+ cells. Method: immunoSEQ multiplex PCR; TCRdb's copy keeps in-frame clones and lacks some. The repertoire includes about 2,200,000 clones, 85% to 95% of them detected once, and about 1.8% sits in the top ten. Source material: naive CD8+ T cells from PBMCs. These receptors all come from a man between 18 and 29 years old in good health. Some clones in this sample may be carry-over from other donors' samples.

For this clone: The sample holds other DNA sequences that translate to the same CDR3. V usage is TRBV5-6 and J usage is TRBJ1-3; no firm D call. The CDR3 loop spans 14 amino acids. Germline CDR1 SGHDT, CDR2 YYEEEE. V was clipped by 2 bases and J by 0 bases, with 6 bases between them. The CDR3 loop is CASSFGVSGNTIYF. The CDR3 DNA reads TGTGCCAGCAGCTTCGGGGTCTCTGGAAACACCATATATTTT.

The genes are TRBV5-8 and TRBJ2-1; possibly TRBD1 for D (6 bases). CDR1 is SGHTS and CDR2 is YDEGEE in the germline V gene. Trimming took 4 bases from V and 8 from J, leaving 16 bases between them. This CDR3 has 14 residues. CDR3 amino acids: CASSPGVRGYEQFF. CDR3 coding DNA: TGTGCCAGCAGCCCCGGAGTCAGGGGCTATGAGCAGTTCTTC.

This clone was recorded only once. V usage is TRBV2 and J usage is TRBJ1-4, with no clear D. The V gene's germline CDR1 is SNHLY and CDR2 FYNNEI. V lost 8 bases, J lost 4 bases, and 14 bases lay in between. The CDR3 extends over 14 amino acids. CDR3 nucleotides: TGTGCCAGCGTGGAGGACGCCTTTAATGAAAAACTGTTTTTT. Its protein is CASVEDAFNEKLFF.

The CDR3: CASKDESSAYGYTF. The CDR3 coding sequence is TGTGCCAGCAAGGACGAGAGCTCCGCCTATGGCTACACCTTC. This rearrangement joins TRBV6-1 to TRBJ1-2; D is ambiguous. From germline, CDR1 is MNHNS and CDR2 SASEGT. The length of the CDR3 is 14 residues. Trimming removed 7 bases at V and 4 bases at J, with 16 bases between.